Following are 11 T cell receptor beta chains from one sample sequenced in a study of cytomegalovirus exposure and HLA in healthy donors. Data came from immunoSEQ multiplex PCR; TCRdb stores just in-frame clones and leaves some out. The sample records more than 45,000 clones, roughly nine tenths being singletons. What was sequenced was PBMCs. The receptors shown here come from a young woman in good health and CMV-seronegative.

The chain couples TRBV19 to TRBJ1-3; D is unresolved. V dropped 5 bases and J dropped 0 bases, with 5 bases sitting between them. CDR3 size: 13 residues. The germline CDR1 and CDR2 sequences are LNHDA and SQIVND (reference sequence). Here the CDR3 reads CASSFSSGNTIYF. For the CDR3, the DNA is TGTGCCAGTAGTTTCAGCTCTGGAAACACCATATATTTT. Together with reference TRBV19 and TRBJ1-3, the CDR3 gives the full variable domain: DGGITQSPKYLFRKEGQNVTLSCEQNLNHDAMYWYRQDPGQGLRLIYYSQIVNDFQKGDIAEGYSVSREKKESFPLTVTSAQKNPTAFYLCASSFSSGNTIYFGEGSWLTVV.

The rearrangement links TRBV7-2 to TRBJ1-2; maybe TRBD1 (5 bases). Trimming left V 5 bases short and J 2 bases short, with 21 bases between. The germline V gene encodes CDR1 SGHTA and CDR2 FQGNSA. The CDR3 totals 17 residues. The CDR3 loop is CASSPYPTEGVNYGYTF. For the CDR3, the DNA is TGTGCCAGCAGCCCCTACCCGACGGAAGGGGTGAACTATGGCTACACCTTC.

This chain uses TRBV4-1 with TRBJ1-1, with 9 bases lining up with TRBD1. There are 14 residues in the CDR3. CDR1 and CDR2 from the germline V gene are MGHRA and YSYEKL. Trimming cost V 3 bases and J 1 base; bases outside gene matches: 0. CDR3 DNA: TGCGCCAGCAGCCAGGGACAGGGGAACACTGAAGCTTTCTTT. Translating it yields CASSQGQGNTEAFF.

The chain employs TRBV11-1 and TRBJ2-5; D gene uncertain. Germline loops: CDR1 SGHAT, CDR2 FQDESV (reference sequence). V was pared by 6 bases and J by 2 bases, with 4 bases between. The CDR3 covers 11 residues. The CDR3 here is CASRQQETQYF. CDR3 in DNA: TGTGCCAGCAGGCAGCAAGAGACCCAGTACTTC.

This chain joins TRBV10-3 and TRBJ1-6; TRBD1 aligns across 8 bases. The ends lost 6 bases at V and 7 bases at J; junction bases unmatched: 5. The germline gives CDR1 ENHRY, CDR2 SYGVKD. This CDR3 comprises 14 residues. This CDR3 is CAIRQQGENSPLHF. Here the CDR3 DNA reads TGTGCCATCAGGCAACAGGGGGAAAATTCACCCCTCCACTTT.

This chain links TRBV7-9 with TRBJ2-4; 10 bases map to TRBD2. Germline-derived CDR1 and CDR2 are SEHNR and FQNEAQ (reference sequence). This CDR3 comprises 18 residues. V shed 6 bases and J 7 bases; nucleotides not matched to a gene: 18. CDR3 amino acids: CASSHTDSSGGRGNIQYF. The CDR3, as DNA: TGTGCCAGCAGTCATACTGATTCTAGCGGGGGACGAGGGAACATTCAGTACTTC. Together with reference TRBV7-9 and TRBJ2-4, the CDR3 gives the full variable domain: DTGVSQNPRHKITKRGQNVTFRCDPISEHNRLYWYRQTLGQGPEFLTYFQNEAQLEKSRLLSDRFSAERPKGSFSTLEIQRTEQGDSAMYLCASSHTDSSGGRGNIQYFGAGTRLSVL.

V is TRBV10-2 and J is TRBJ2-2, with a possible D match to TRBD1 (6 bases). With 5 bases removed from V and 3 bases from J, the gap between germline ends came to 19 bases. The CDR3 is 17 residues long. Germline V gives CDR1 WSHSY, CDR2 SAAADI. CDR3 in DNA: TGCGCCAGCAGTACCTCACAGGGTAAAGGGGACACCGGGGAGCTGTTTTTT. Amino acid sequence: CASSTSQGKGDTGELFF.

This chain uses TRBV30 with TRBJ1-1; possibly TRBD1 for D (6 bases). V was shortened by 2 bases and J by 10 bases, with 11 bases between the two germline ends. Per germline, CDR1 GTSNPN and CDR2 SVGIG (reference sequence). This CDR3 is 11 amino acids long. The CDR3 loop reads CAWSREGGAFF. The CDR3 bases are TGTGCCTGGAGTCGGGAAGGGGGAGCTTTCTTT.

The CDR3 bases are TGTGCCAGCAGCTTAGGAGACTATGGCTACACCTTC. Translating it yields CASSLGDYGYTF. The rearrangement joins TRBV7-8 to TRBJ1-2, with no clear D. V gave up 1 base and J gave up 3 bases, with 3 bases separating them. This CDR3 spans 12 amino acids. Germline loops: CDR1 SGHVS, CDR2 FQNEAQ.

The J gene is TRBJ1-5, the V gene TRBV5-4, with D maybe TRBD1 (5 bases). The germline gives CDR1 SGHNT, CDR2 YYREEE (reference sequence). The CDR3 is made up of 14 amino acids. Trimming took 4 bases from V and 5 from J, leaving 13 bases between them. CDR3 region: CASSRGGSDQPQHF. CDR3 nucleotide sequence: TGTGCCAGCAGCCGGGGGGGGAGCGATCAGCCCCAGCATTTT.

This clone has only a few counts. The chain is built from TRBV2 and TRBJ2-5; a weak D match, TRBD2 (6 bases). V was cut by 6 bases and J by 7 bases, with 18 bases left in between. This CDR3 comprises 14 residues. The germline CDR1 and CDR2 sequences are SNHLY and FYNNEI. The CDR3 spells CASSGTGGLRTQYF. In DNA form, the CDR3 reads TGTGCCAGCAGCGGGACTGGGGGATTAAGGACCCAGTACTTC.